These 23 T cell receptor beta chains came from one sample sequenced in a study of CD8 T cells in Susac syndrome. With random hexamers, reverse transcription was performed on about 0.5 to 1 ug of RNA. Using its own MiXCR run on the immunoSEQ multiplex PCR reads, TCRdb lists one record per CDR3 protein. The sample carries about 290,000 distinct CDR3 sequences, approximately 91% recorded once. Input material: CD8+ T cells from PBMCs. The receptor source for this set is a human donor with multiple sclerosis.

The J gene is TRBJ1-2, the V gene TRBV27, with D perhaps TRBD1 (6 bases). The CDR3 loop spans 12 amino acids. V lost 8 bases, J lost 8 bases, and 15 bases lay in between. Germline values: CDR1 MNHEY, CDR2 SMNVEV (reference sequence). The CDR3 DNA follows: TGTGCCAGCCTGGGGGGGGCCGGGGGCTACACCTTC. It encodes CASLGGAGGYTF.

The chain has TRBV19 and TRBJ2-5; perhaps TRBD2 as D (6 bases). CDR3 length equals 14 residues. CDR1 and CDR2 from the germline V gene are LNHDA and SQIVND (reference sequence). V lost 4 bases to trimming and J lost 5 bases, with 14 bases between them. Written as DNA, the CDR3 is TGTGCCAGTAGTACTACCCTAGCGATGGAGACCCAGTACTTC. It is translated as CASSTTLAMETQYF.

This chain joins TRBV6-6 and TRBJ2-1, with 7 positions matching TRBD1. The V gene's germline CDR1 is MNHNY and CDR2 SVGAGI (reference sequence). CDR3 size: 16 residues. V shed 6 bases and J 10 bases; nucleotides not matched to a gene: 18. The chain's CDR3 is CASRADRMGVGWEQFF. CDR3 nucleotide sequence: TGTGCCAGCAGGGCGGACAGGATGGGTGTTGGTTGGGAGCAGTTCTTC.

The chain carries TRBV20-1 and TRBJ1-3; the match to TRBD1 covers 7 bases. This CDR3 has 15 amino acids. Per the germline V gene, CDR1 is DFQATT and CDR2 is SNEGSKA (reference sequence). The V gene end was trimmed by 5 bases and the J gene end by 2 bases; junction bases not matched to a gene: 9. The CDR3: CSARDRENAGNTIYF. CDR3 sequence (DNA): TGCAGTGCTCGTGACAGGGAAAACGCTGGAAACACCATATATTTT.

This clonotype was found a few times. In nucleotides, the CDR3 is TGTGCCAGCAGAGTCCCCCAGCACTCTGGGGCCAACGTCCTGACTTTC. Its translation: CASRVPQHSGANVLTF. This sequence joins TRBV6-1 and TRBJ2-6, with no clear D. V was cut by 6 bases and J by 0 bases, with 12 bases left in between. The germline V gene has CDR1 MNHNS and CDR2 SASEGT. The CDR3 is made up of 16 amino acids.

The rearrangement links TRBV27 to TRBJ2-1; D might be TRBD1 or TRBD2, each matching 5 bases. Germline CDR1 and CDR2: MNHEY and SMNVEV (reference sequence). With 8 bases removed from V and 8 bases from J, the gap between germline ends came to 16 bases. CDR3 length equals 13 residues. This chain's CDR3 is CASLGAYGDEQFF. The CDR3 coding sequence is TGTGCCAGCCTCGGGGCATATGGCGATGAGCAGTTCTTC.

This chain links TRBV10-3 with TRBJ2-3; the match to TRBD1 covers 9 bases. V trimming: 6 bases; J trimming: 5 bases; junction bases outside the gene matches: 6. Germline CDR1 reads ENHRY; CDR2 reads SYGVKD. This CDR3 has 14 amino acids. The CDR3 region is CAIRLTGGRDTQYF. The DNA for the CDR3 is TGTGCCATCAGGTTGACAGGGGGAAGAGATACGCAGTATTTT.

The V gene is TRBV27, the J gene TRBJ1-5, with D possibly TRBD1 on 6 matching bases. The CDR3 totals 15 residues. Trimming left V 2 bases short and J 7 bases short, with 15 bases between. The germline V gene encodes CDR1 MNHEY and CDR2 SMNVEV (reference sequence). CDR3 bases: TGTGCCAGCAGTTTAAACCGCCTTCAGGGGCAGCCCCAGCATTTT. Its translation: CASSLNRLQGQPQHF.

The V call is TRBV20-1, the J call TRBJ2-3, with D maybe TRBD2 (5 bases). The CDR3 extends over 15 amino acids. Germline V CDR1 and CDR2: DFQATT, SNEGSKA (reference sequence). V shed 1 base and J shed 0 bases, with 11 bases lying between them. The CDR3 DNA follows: TGCAGTGCTAGAGTAACTGGGAGCAGCACAGATACGCAGTATTTT. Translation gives CSARVTGSSTDTQYF.

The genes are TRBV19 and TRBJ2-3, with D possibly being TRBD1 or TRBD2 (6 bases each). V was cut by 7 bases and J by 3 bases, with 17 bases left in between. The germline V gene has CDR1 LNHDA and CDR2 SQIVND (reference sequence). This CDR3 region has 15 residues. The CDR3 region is CASNPVGGATDTQYF. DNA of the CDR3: TGTGCCAGTAATCCCGTGGGGGGCGCTACAGATACGCAGTATTTT.

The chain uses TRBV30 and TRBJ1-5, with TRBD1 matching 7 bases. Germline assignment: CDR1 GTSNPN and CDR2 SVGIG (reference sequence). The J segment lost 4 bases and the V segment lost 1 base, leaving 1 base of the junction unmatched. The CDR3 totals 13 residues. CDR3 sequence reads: CAWSGQGNQPQHF. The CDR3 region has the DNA TGTGCCTGGAGTGGACAGGGAAATCAGCCCCAGCATTTT.

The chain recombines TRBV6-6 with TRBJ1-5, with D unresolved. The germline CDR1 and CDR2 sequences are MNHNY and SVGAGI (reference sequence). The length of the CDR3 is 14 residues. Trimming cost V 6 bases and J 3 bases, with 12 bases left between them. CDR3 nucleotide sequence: TGTGCCAGCAGACCACTAAACGCCAATCAGCCCCAGCATTTT. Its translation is CASRPLNANQPQHF.

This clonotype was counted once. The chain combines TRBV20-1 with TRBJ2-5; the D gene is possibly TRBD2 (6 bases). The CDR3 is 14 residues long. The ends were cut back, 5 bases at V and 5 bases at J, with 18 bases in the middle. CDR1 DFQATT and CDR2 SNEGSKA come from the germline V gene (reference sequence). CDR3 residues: CSAPQRDLGETQYF. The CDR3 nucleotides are TGCAGTGCTCCTCAGAGGGACTTGGGGGAGACCCAGTACTTC.

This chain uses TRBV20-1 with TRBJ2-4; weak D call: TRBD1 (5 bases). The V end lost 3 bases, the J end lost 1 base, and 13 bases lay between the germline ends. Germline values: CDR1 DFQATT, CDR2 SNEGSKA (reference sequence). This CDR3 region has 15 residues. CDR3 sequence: CSASLRAGAKNIQYF. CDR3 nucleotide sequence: TGCAGTGCTAGCCTCAGGGCTGGGGCCAAAAACATTCAGTACTTC.

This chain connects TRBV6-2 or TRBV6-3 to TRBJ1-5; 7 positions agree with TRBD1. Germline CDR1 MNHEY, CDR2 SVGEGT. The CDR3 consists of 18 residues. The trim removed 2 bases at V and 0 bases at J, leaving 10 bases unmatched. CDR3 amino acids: CASSYPQDRLYSNQPQHF. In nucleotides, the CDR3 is TGTGCCAGCAGTTACCCTCAGGACAGGCTCTATAGCAATCAGCCCCAGCATTTT.

For the CDR3, the DNA is TGTGCCAGCAGTTTAGACAGGGCTAATGAGCAGTTCTTC. Translation: CASSLDRANEQFF. The rearrangement links TRBV27 to TRBJ2-1; TRBD1 aligns across 7 bases. This CDR3 has 13 amino acids. Per the germline V gene, CDR1 is MNHEY and CDR2 is SMNVEV (reference sequence). With V trimmed by 2 bases and J by 7 bases, 2 bases remained unmatched.

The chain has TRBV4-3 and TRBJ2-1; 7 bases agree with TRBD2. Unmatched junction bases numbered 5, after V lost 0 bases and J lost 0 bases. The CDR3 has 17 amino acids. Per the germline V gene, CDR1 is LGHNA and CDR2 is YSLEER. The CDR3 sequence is CASSQDRAGDSYNEQFF. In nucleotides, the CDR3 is TGCGCCAGCAGCCAAGATAGGGCGGGAGACTCCTACAATGAGCAGTTCTTC.

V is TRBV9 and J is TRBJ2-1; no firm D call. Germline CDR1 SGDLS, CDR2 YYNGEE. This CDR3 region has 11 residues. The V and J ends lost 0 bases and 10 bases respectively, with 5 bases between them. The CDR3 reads CASSVAGEQFF. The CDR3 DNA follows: TGTGCCAGCAGCGTAGCTGGGGAGCAGTTCTTC. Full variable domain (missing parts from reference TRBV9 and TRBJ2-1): DSGVTQTPKHLITATGQRVTLRCSPRSGDLSVYWYQQSLDQGLQFLIQYYNGEERAKGNILERFSAQQFPDLHSELNLSSLELGDSALYFCASSVAGEQFFGPGTRLTVL.

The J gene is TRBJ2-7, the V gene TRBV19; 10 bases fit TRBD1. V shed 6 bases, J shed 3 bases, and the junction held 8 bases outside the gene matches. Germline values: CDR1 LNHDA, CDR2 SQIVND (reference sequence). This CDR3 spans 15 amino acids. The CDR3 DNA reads TGTGCCAGTAGAACCTACCGGGACAGGGGCTACGAGCAGTACTTC. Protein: CASRTYRDRGYEQYF.

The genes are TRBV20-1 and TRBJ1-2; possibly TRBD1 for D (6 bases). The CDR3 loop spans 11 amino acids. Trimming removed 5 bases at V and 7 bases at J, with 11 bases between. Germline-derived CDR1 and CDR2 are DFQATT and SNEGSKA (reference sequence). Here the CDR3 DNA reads TGCAGTGCTTCGGGGGCGGGTGGCTACACCTTC. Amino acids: CSASGAGGYTF.

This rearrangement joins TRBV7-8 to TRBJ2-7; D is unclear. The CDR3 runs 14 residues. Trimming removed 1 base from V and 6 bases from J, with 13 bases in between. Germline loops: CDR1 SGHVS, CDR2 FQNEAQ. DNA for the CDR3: TGTGCCAGCAGCTTAGGTGGTTCGAGGAGCGAGCAGTACTTC. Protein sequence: CASSLGGSRSEQYF.

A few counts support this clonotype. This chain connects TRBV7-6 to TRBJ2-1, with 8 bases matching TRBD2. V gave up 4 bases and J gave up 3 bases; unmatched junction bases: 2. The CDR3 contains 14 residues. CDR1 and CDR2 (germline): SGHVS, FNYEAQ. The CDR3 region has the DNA TGTGCCAGCAGCTCCGGGACTAGCTACAATGAGCAGTTCTTC. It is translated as CASSSGTSYNEQFF.

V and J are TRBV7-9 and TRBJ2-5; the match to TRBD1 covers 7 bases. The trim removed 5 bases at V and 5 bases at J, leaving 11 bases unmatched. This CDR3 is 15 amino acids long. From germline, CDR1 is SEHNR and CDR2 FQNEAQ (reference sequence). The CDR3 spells CASSPTGQVIETQYF. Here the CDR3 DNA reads TGTGCCAGCAGCCCCACCGGACAGGTTATTGAGACCCAGTACTTC.